The 8 T cell receptor beta chains given below trace back to one sample, sequenced in a study of cytomegalovirus exposure and HLA in healthy donors. Using immunoSEQ multiplex PCR, the repertoire was profiled, and TCRdb retains in-frame clones only, with some absent. The repertoire holds 160,000 or so clones, with over 80% as singletons. Source material: PBMCs. The source is a man in his thirties or forties in good health and CMV-seropositive.

V is TRBV11-1 and J is TRBJ2-6; TRBD1 matches 7 bases. The V segment lost 10 bases and the J segment 3 bases; nucleotides outside the gene matches: 6. The germline V gene has CDR1 SGHAT and CDR2 FQDESV (reference sequence). The CDR3 runs 14 residues. DNA for the CDR3: TGTGCCACAAAGGGGGCGCGTGGGGCCAACGTCCTGACTTTC. Encoded protein: CATKGARGANVLTF.

V gene TRBV9 combines with J gene TRBJ2-3, with 7 bases fitting TRBD1. CDR1 SGDLS and CDR2 YYNGEE come from the germline V gene. The CDR3 totals 16 residues. The J segment lost 1 base and the V segment lost 0 bases, leaving 5 bases of the junction unmatched. CDR3 residues: CASSVETGIRTDTQYF. In nucleotides, the CDR3 is TGTGCCAGCAGCGTAGAGACAGGGATCCGCACAGATACGCAGTATTTT.

The V gene is TRBV11-3, the J gene TRBJ2-1, with a possible D match to TRBD2 (5 bases). V lost 1 base, J lost 5 bases, and 9 bases lay in between. CDR1 is SGHNT and CDR2 is YENEEA in the germline V gene. This CDR3 contains 14 residues. The CDR3 here is CASSLGGQDNEQFF. DNA for the CDR3: TGTGCCAGCAGCTTAGGCGGGCAGGACAATGAGCAGTTCTTC. Full variable domain (missing parts from reference TRBV11-3 and TRBJ2-1): EAGVVQSPRYKIIEKKQPVAFWCNPISGHNTLYWYLQNLGQGPELLIRYENEEAVDDSQLPKDRFSAERLKGVDSTLKIQPAELGDSAVYLCASSLGGQDNEQFFGPGTRLTVL.

This CDR3 reads CASRTGTSGGTGELFF. As DNA, the CDR3 is TGTGCCAGCAGGACCGGGACTAGCGGGGGCACCGGGGAGCTGTTTTTT. The chain is built from TRBV11-2 and TRBJ2-2; 14 nucleotides align to TRBD2. CDR1 and CDR2 (germline): SGHAT, FQNNGV. The junction had 4 bases not matched to a gene; V was cut back by 6 bases and J by 4 bases. The CDR3 has 16 residues.

The J gene is TRBJ1-2, the V gene TRBV6-5; the match to TRBD1 covers 8 bases. Losses at the gene ends were 2 bases for V and 4 bases for J; bases not matched to a gene: 0. Per the germline V gene, CDR1 is MNHEY and CDR2 is SVGAGI. The CDR3 has 13 residues. The CDR3 sequence: CASSYDRGYGYTF. CDR3 sequence (DNA): TGTGCCAGCAGTTACGACAGGGGCTATGGCTACACCTTC.

The chain joins TRBV27 to TRBJ2-7; 7 bases map to TRBD1. This CDR3 spans 15 amino acids. From germline, CDR1 is MNHEY and CDR2 SMNVEV (reference sequence). With 2 bases clipped from V and 2 bases from J, the junction kept 6 bases outside the gene matches. The DNA of the CDR3 is TGTGCCAGCAGTTTACCGGACAGGACGGCCTACGAGCAGTACTTC. Translated, it gives CASSLPDRTAYEQYF.

This chain connects TRBV9 to TRBJ2-7; 11 bases line up with TRBD2. Germline CDR1 SGDLS, CDR2 YYNGEE. The V gene end was trimmed by 0 bases and the J gene end by 4 bases; junction bases not matched to a gene: 3. The CDR3 totals 15 residues. CDR3 DNA: TGTGCCAGCAGCGTAGATAGCGGGGGGGCGTACGAGCAGTACTTC. As protein: CASSVDSGGAYEQYF.

The count of this clone is one. The genes are TRBV15 and TRBJ2-5; D unresolved. The V and J ends lost 8 bases and 2 bases respectively, with 12 bases between them. CDR1 and CDR2 (germline): LNHNV, YYDKDF (reference sequence). This CDR3 region has 13 residues. Here the CDR3 reads CATRRASQETQYF. The CDR3 DNA sequence: TGTGCCACCCGTCGAGCCTCACAAGAGACCCAGTACTTC.